Below are 25 T cell receptor beta chains sequenced from a single sample in a study of T-cell reconstitution after alpha-beta-depleted transplantation in children. TCRbeta library preparation incorporated unique molecular identifiers. TCRdb used MiXCR to reprocess the PCR reads, holding one entry per CDR3 protein. The table lists more than 120,000 distinct CDR3 sequences, 8.5% to 10% of them singletons. Sequenced material: PBMCs, mostly from graft donor cells, taken 180 days after TCRalphabeta/CD19-depleted stem cell transplant. These receptors were obtained from a female patient under 10 years old who had a stem cell transplant for congenital amegakaryocytic thrombocytopenia, so the T cells may come from the graft donor.

V usage is TRBV12-3 or TRBV12-4 and J usage is TRBJ1-5; tentatively, D is TRBD1 (6 bases). This CDR3 has 20 residues. Trimming took 6 bases from V and 4 from J, leaving 31 bases between them. The CDR3: CASSHGWARREGRGNQPQHF. The CDR3 nucleotides read TGTGCCAGCAGCCACGGCTGGGCACGCAGGGAGGGCAGGGGTAATCAGCCCCAGCATTTT.

This clonotype has just a few counts. The CDR3 loop is CASSRSGNQETQYF. As DNA, the CDR3 is TGCGCCAGCAGCCGGAGCGGGAACCAAGAGACCCAGTACTTC. The J gene is TRBJ2-5, the V gene TRBV4-1; TRBD2 aligns across 7 bases. Losses at the gene ends were 4 bases for V and 0 bases for J; bases not matched to a gene: 2. Looked up from germline, CDR1 is MGHRA and CDR2 is YSYEKL. The CDR3 has 14 amino acids.

V gene TRBV29-1 combines with J gene TRBJ1-1; D unclear. The V end was cut by 7 bases, the J end by 1 base, with 13 bases between. The CDR3 contains 13 residues. Germline V CDR1 and CDR2: SQVTM, ANQGSEA. The CDR3 is CSAAPGPNTEAFF. CDR3 DNA: TGCAGCGCGGCACCGGGCCCGAACACTGAAGCTTTCTTT.

This clonotype was counted at least ten times. The chain employs TRBV5-1 and TRBJ1-1; possibly TRBD1 for D (6 bases). The V end was cut by 4 bases, the J end by 5 bases, with 15 bases between. This CDR3 is 14 amino acids long. Germline V gene data show CDR1 as SGHRS and CDR2 as YFSETQ. In DNA form, the CDR3 reads TGCGCCAGCAGCGGGGGCGTGGGGGGGACTGAAGCTTTCTTT. It yields the protein CASSGGVGGTEAFF.

This clonotype occurred many times. CDR3 residues: CASSSDLGTEAFF. Written as DNA, the CDR3 is TGTGCCAGCAGTTCAGACCTTGGGACTGAAGCTTTCTTT. V is TRBV28 and J is TRBJ1-1, with D unresolved. CDR3 size: 13 residues. Per germline, CDR1 MDHEN and CDR2 SYDVKM. The V end was cut by 4 bases, the J end by 5 bases, with 11 bases between.

This clonotype was detected many times. The chain uses TRBV20-1 and TRBJ2-5; D may correspond to TRBD1 or TRBD2 (5 bases each). This CDR3 contains 14 residues. V was cut by 4 bases and J by 4 bases, with 16 bases left in between. CDR1 is DFQATT, CDR2 SNEGSKA, per germline (reference sequence). CDR3 sequence reads: CSATVGGVRETQYF. The CDR3 DNA is TGCAGTGCTACGGTTGGGGGTGTCCGAGAGACCCAGTACTTC.

At least ten counts were recorded for this clonotype. The gene calls are TRBV24-1 and TRBJ2-3, with 9 bases aligning to TRBD2. V lost 10 bases and J lost 4; bases outside the gene matches: 11. The CDR3 is made up of 15 amino acids. Germline assignment: CDR1 KGHDR and CDR2 SFDVKD. The CDR3 loop is CATSLPGLAADTQYF. As DNA, the CDR3 is TGTGCCACTAGCTTACCGGGACTAGCAGCAGATACGCAGTATTTT.

The chain recombines TRBV28 with TRBJ2-2; a weak D match, TRBD2 (6 bases). This CDR3 has 19 amino acids. CDR1 MDHEN and CDR2 SYDVKM come from the germline V gene. V was cut by 1 base and J by 5 bases, with 23 bases left in between. The CDR3 here is CASSLSLKERGFRTGELFF. The CDR3 DNA reads as TGTGCCAGCAGTTTATCCCTAAAGGAACGGGGGTTTAGAACCGGGGAGCTGTTTTTT.

The V call is TRBV14, the J call TRBJ2-3; D is undetermined. The CDR3 sequence is 15 residues long. Trimming left V 5 bases short and J 3 bases short, with 15 bases between. Germline CDR1 and CDR2: SGHDN and FVKESK. The CDR3 sequence: CASSAFLGVTDTQYF. The CDR3 bases are TGTGCCAGCAGCGCCTTTTTAGGAGTGACAGATACGCAGTATTTT.

This clonotype was counted many times. The chain links TRBV4-3 to TRBJ1-4, with a tentative D call TRBD1 (5 bases). Trimming cost V 0 bases and J 7 bases, with 15 bases left between them. Germline V gene data show CDR1 as LGHNA and CDR2 as YSLEER. The CDR3 consists of 16 residues. The CDR3 sequence is CASSQDPPGGGEKLFF. CDR3 coding DNA: TGCGCCAGCAGCCAAGATCCCCCTGGGGGTGGTGAAAAACTGTTTTTT.

The chain employs TRBV7-8 and TRBJ2-7; TRBD1 might be the D (7 bases). Looked up from germline, CDR1 is SGHVS and CDR2 is FQNEAQ. V shed 2 bases and J shed 3 bases, with 32 bases lying between them. The CDR3 runs to 21 residues. The CDR3 sequence: CASSLLKQGSRLRGRDYEQYF. The CDR3 nucleotides are TGTGCCAGCAGCTTATTGAAACAGGGGTCGAGGTTGCGGGGCCGGGACTACGAGCAGTACTTC.

The chain recombines TRBV28 with TRBJ1-5, with 10 bases identical to TRBD1. The germline CDR1 and CDR2 sequences are MDHEN and SYDVKM. The CDR3 loop spans 15 amino acids. The J segment lost 10 bases and the V segment lost 4 bases, leaving 10 bases of the junction unmatched. The CDR3 bases are TGTGCCAGCAGTTCTCGACAGGGGGCTAAACATCCCCAGCATTTT. Its translation: CASSSRQGAKHPQHF.

This clonotype showed up many times. The chain uses TRBV20-1 and TRBJ2-5; 8 nucleotides align to TRBD1. Per germline, CDR1 DFQATT and CDR2 SNEGSKA (reference sequence). CDR3 size: 13 residues. V lost 2 bases and J lost 5; bases outside the gene matches: 4. The CDR3 here is CSARTGGGETQYF. The CDR3 DNA follows: TGCAGTGCTAGAACAGGGGGTGGGGAGACCCAGTACTTC.

Only a few counts were recorded for this clonotype. The J gene is TRBJ2-7, the V gene TRBV10-3, with D hard to call. The germline CDR1 and CDR2 sequences are ENHRY and SYGVKD. The CDR3 covers 12 residues. The V end lost 2 bases, the J end lost 10 bases, and 12 bases lay between the germline ends. CDR3 nucleotides: TGTGCCATCAGTGAGCCGGACCGCCAACAGTACTTC. Protein product: CAISEPDRQQYF.

This clonotype has a handful of counts. The chain is built from TRBV20-1 and TRBJ1-3; D is unclear. The CDR3 is 11 residues long. Germline-derived CDR1 and CDR2 are DFQATT and SNEGSKA (reference sequence). The V end was cut by 3 bases, the J end by 11 bases, with 11 bases between. The CDR3 protein is CSARSGESIYF. CDR3 sequence (DNA): TGCAGTGCTAGGTCGGGTGAATCCATATATTTT.

This clonotype was found many times. The rearrangement uses TRBV6-1 and TRBJ1-2; a weak D match, TRBD1 (5 bases). V shed 6 bases and J shed 3 bases, with 11 bases lying between them. CDR3 length equals 13 residues. From germline, CDR1 is MNHNS and CDR2 SASEGT. CDR3 in amino acids: CASSRDFYYGYTF. The CDR3 DNA is TGTGCCAGCAGCCGGGACTTTTACTATGGCTACACCTTC.

This clonotype was seen only a few times. The CDR3 spells CASLLGGVIESVGTDTQYF. The CDR3 DNA is TGTGCCAGCCTGCTAGGGGGCGTCATCGAATCGGTTGGCACAGATACGCAGTATTTT. The chain carries TRBV5-6 and TRBJ2-3; 7 nucleotides align to TRBD1. Germline loops: CDR1 SGHDT, CDR2 YYEEEE. V lost 7 bases to trimming and J lost 1 base; unmatched junction nucleotides: 21. The CDR3 sequence is 19 residues long. The entire variable domain, with the rest obtained from reference TRBV5-6 and TRBJ2-3, is as follows: DAGVTQSPTHLIKTRGQQVTLRCSPKSGHDTVSWYQQALGQGPQFIFQYYEEEERQRGNFPDRFSGHQFPNYSSELNVNALLLGDSALYLCASLLGGVIESVGTDTQYFGPGTRLTVL.

This clonotype was detected only a few times. The chain employs TRBV30 and TRBJ2-3, with no clear D. Germline V gene sequence: CDR1 GTSNPN, CDR2 SVGIG (reference sequence). Trimming pared 3 bases from V and 3 bases from J, leaving 10 bases between. CDR3 length equals 13 residues. Here the CDR3 DNA reads TGTGCCTGGAGACCTATGGGGACAGATACGCAGTATTTT. The encoded protein is CAWRPMGTDTQYF.

This clonotype was seen at least ten times. The chain carries TRBV12-3 or TRBV12-4 and TRBJ1-5, with a weak D call TRBD1 (5 bases). Trimming pared 1 base from V and 3 bases from J, leaving 13 bases between. The CDR3 length is 16 residues. The CDR3 sequence is CASSLVRAPYNQPQHF. DNA for the CDR3: TGTGCCAGCAGTTTAGTCAGGGCCCCTTACAATCAGCCCCAGCATTTT.

Ten or more counts support this clonotype. This chain connects TRBV4-1 to TRBJ2-5; D assignment may be TRBD1 or TRBD2 (6 bases each). The CDR3 covers 16 residues. The V gene lost 0 bases and the J gene lost 1 base, with 12 bases spanning the gap. Germline assignment: CDR1 MGHRA and CDR2 YSYEKL. As DNA, the CDR3 is TGCGCCAGCAGCCAAGATAAGGGGGGACGCCAAGAGACCCAGTACTTC. Translating gives CASSQDKGGRQETQYF.

This clonotype was observed at least ten times. V and J are TRBV3-1 and TRBJ2-6; D is tentatively TRBD1 or TRBD2 (5 bases each). CDR1 LGHDT and CDR2 YNNKEL come from the germline V gene (reference sequence). This CDR3 has 17 residues. The germline V and J ends were trimmed by 1 base and 3 bases, with 13 bases remaining between them. CDR3 DNA: TGTGCCAGCAGCCAAGTGAGGGGAACGGTTGGGGCCAACGTCCTGACTTTC. Its protein product is CASSQVRGTVGANVLTF. Full variable domain (missing parts from reference TRBV3-1 and TRBJ2-6): DTAVSQTPKYLVTQMGNDKSIKCEQNLGHDTMYWYKQDSKKFLKIMFSYNNKELIINETVPNRFSPKSPDKAHLNLHINSLELGDSAVYFCASSQVRGTVGANVLTFGAGSRLTVL.

The gene calls are TRBV7-9 and TRBJ2-1; D is uncertain. CDR1 is SEHNR and CDR2 is FQNEAQ in the germline V gene (reference sequence). This CDR3 is 15 amino acids long. V dropped 0 bases and J dropped 4 bases, with 10 bases sitting between them. CDR3 amino acids: CASSLASPVYNEQFF. CDR3 coding DNA: TGTGCCAGCAGCTTAGCGAGTCCAGTATACAATGAGCAGTTCTTC.

This clonotype was seen a handful of times. The chain couples TRBV6-1 to TRBJ2-4, with TRBD2 matching 7 bases. Trimming removed 8 bases from V and 8 bases from J; junction bases left unmatched: 6. The V gene's germline CDR1 is MNHNS and CDR2 SASEGT. CDR3 length equals 12 residues. Written as DNA, the CDR3 is TGTGCCAGCCGTGGGGGGGAGGACATTCAGTACTTC. Its protein is CASRGGEDIQYF.

On this clonotype: One base away lies a much larger clone, so this may be a sequencing read error. Here the CDR3 reads CASNPTGVETKYF. In nucleotides, the CDR3 is TGTGCCAGCAACCCGACAGGGGTTGAGACCAAGTACTTC. The chain is built from TRBV12-3 or TRBV12-4 and TRBJ2-5; TRBD1 matches at 8 bases. There are 13 residues in the CDR3.

This clonotype was found many times. The chain joins TRBV5-1 to TRBJ1-3; D perhaps matches TRBD1 (5 bases). Per the germline V gene, CDR1 is SGHRS and CDR2 is YFSETQ. This CDR3 is built from 18 residues. Between the trimmed V and J ends, which lost 4 bases and 0 bases, there was a span of 20 bases. CDR3 in DNA: TGCGCCAGCAGCGCTAAGGCCTCGGGGCCGGACTCTGGAAACACCATATATTTT. It encodes CASSAKASGPDSGNTIYF.